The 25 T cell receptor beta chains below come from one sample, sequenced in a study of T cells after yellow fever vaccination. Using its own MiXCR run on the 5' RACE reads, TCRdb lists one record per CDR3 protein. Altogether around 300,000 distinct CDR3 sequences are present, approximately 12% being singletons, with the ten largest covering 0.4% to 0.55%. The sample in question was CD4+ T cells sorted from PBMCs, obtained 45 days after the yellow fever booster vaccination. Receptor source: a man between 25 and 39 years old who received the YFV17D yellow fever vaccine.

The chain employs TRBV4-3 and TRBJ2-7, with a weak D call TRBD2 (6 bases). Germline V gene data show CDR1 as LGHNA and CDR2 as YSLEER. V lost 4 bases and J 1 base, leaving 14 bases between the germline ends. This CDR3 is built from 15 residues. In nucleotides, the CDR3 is TGCGCCAGCAGCCGAGGTAGCGGAGGATCCTACGAGCAGTACTTC. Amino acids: CASSRGSGGSYEQYF.

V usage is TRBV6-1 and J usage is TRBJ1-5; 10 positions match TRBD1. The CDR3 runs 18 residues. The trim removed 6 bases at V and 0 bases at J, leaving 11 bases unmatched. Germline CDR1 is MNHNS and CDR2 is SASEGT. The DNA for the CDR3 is TGTGCCAGCAGCCCCGACAGGGGGCGAGGTTATAGCAATCAGCCCCAGCATTTT. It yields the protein CASSPDRGRGYSNQPQHF.

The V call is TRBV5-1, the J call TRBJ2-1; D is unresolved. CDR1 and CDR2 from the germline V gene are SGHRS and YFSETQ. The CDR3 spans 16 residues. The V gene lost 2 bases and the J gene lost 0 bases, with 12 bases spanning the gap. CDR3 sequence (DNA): TGCGCCAGCAGCTTAAAGGGTCGGAGCTCCTACAATGAGCAGTTCTTC. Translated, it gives CASSLKGRSSYNEQFF.

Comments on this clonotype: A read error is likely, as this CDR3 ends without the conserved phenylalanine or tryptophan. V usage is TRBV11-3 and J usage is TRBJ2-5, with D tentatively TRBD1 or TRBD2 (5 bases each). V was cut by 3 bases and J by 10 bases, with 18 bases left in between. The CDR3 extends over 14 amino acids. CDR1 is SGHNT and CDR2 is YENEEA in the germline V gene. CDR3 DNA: TGTGCCAGCAGCTTCTCGGGGACCACTGAGGTCCAGTACTAC. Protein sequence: CASSFSGTTEVQYY.

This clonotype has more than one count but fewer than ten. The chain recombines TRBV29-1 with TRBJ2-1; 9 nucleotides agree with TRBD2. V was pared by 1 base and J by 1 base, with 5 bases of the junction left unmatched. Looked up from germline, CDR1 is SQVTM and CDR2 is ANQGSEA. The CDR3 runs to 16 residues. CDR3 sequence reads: CSVEVRRGGSYNEQFF. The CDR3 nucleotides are TGCAGCGTTGAAGTAAGGCGGGGGGGGTCCTACAATGAGCAGTTCTTC.

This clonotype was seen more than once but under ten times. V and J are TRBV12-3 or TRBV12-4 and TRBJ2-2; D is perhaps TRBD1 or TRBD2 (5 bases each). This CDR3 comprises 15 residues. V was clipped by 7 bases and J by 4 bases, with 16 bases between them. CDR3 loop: CASTILGAVTGELFF. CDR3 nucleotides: TGTGCCAGCACCATACTAGGGGCGGTCACCGGGGAGCTGTTTTTT.

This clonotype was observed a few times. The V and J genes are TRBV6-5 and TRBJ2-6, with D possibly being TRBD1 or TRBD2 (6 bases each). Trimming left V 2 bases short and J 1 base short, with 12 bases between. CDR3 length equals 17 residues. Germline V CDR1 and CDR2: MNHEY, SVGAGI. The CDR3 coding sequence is TGTGCCAGCAGTTACACGGGGGCCAAGTCTGGGGCCAACGTCCTGACTTTC. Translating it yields CASSYTGAKSGANVLTF.

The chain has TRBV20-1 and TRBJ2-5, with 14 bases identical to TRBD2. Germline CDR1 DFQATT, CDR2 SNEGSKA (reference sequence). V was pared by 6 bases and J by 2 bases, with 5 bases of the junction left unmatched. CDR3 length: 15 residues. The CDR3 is CSARGLAGDQETQYF. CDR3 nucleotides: TGCAGTGCCCGGGGACTAGCGGGGGATCAAGAGACCCAGTACTTC.

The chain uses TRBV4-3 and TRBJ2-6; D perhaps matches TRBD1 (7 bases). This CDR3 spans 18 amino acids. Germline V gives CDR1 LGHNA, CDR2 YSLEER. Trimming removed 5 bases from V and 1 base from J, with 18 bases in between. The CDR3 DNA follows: TGCGCCAGCAGCACCCAGGGGGGCAGCGGTTCTGGGGCCAACGTCCTGACTTTC. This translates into CASSTQGGSGSGANVLTF.

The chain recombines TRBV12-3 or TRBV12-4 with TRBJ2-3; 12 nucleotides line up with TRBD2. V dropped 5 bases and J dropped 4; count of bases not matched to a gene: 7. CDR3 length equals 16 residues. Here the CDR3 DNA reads TGTGCCAGCAGTCCAGGACTAGCGGGATTGGCAGATACGCAGTATTTT. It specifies CASSPGLAGLADTQYF.

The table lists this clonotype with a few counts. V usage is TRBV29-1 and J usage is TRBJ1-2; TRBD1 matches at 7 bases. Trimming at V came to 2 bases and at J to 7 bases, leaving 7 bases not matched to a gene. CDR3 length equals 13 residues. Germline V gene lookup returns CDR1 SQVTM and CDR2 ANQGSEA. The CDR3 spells CSVEPRGRGGYTF. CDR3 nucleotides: TGCAGCGTTGAACCCAGGGGGAGGGGTGGCTACACCTTC.

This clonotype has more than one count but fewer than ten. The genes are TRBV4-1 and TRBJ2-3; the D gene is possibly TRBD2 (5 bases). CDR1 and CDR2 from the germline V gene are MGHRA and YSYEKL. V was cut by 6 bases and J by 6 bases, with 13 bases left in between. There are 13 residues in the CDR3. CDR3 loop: CASRGDFRDTQYF. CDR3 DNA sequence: TGCGCCAGCAGGGGAGATTTCCGGGATACGCAGTATTTT.

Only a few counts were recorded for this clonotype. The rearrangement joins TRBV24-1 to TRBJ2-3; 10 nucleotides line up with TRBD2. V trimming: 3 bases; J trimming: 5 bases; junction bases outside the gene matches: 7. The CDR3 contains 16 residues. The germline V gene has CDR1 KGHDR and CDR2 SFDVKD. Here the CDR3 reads CATSDPSGRAGDTQYF. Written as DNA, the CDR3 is TGTGCCACCAGTGATCCGAGCGGGAGGGCCGGAGATACGCAGTATTTT.

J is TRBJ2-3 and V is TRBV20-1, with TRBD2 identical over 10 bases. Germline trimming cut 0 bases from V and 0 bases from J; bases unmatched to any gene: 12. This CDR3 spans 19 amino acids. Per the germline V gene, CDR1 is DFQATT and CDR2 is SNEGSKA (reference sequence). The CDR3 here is CSARDRLAGVTLSTDTQYF. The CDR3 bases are TGCAGTGCTAGAGATAGACTAGCGGGTGTTACCCTTAGCACAGATACGCAGTATTTT.

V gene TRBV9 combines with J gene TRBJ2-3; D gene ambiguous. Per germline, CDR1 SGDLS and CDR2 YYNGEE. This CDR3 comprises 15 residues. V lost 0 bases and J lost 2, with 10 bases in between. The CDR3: CASSVVGSLTDTQYF. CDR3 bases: TGTGCCAGCAGCGTAGTCGGCAGCCTCACAGATACGCAGTATTTT.

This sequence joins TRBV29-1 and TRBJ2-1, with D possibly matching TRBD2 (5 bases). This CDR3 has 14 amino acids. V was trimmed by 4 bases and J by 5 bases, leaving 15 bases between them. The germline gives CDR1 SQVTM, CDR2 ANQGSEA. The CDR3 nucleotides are TGCAGCGTTGCAAGAGTAGCGAGAAACAATGAGCAGTTCTTC. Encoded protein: CSVARVARNNEQFF.

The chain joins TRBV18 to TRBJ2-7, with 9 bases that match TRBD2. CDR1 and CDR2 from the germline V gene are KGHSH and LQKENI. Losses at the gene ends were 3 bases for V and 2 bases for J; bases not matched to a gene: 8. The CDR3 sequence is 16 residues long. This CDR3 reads CASSPSKREAPYEQYF. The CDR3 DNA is TGTGCCAGCTCACCGTCTAAGCGGGAGGCTCCCTACGAGCAGTACTTC.

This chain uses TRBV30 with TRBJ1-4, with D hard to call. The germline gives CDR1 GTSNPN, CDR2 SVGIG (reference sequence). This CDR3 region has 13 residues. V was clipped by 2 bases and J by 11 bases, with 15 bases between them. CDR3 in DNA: TGTGCCTGGAGTATTGACCCCGATGGGAAACTGTTTTTT. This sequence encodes CAWSIDPDGKLFF.

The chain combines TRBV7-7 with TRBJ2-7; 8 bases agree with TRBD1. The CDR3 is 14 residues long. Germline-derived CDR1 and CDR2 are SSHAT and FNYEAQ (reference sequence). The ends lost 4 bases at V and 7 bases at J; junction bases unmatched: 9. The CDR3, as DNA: TGTGCCAGCAGCTCAGATCAGGGGGCTCGGGAGCAGTACTTC. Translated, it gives CASSSDQGAREQYF.

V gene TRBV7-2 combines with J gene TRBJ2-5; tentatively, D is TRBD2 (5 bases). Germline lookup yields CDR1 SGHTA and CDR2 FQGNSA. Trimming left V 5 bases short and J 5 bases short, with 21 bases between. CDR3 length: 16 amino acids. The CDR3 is CASSQQRNSRRETQYF. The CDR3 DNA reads TGTGCCAGCAGCCAACAACGGAACTCCCGGAGGGAGACCCAGTACTTC.

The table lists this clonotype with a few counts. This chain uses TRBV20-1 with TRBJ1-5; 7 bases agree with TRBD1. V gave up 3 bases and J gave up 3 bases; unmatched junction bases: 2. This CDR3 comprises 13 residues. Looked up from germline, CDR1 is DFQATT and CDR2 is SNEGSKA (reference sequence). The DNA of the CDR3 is TGCAGTGCTAGGGGACAGCCCAATCAGCCCCAGCATTTT. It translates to CSARGQPNQPQHF.

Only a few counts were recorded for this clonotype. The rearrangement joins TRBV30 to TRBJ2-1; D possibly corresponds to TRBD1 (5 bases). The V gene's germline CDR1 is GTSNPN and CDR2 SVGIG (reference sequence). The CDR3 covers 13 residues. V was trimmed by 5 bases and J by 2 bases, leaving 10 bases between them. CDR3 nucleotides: TGTGCCTGGTCCAGGGTCCCCTACAATGAGCAGTTCTTC. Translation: CAWSRVPYNEQFF.

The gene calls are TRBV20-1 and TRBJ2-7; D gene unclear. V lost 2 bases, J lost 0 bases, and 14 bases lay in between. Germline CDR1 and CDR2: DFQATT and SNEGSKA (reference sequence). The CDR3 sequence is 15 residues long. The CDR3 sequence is CSARPPGYSSYEQYF. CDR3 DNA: TGCAGTGCTAGACCACCCGGCTACAGCTCCTACGAGCAGTACTTC.

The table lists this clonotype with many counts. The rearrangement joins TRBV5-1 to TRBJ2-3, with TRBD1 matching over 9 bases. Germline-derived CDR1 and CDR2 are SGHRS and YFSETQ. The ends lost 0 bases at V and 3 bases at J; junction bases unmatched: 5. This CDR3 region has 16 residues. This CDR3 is CASSLVGGQGTDTQYF. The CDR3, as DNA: TGCGCCAGCAGCTTGGTCGGGGGACAGGGTACAGATACGCAGTATTTT. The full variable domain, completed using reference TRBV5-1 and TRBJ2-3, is KAGVTQTPRYLIKTRGQQVTLSCSPISGHRSVSWYQQTPGQGLQFLFEYFSETQRNKGNFPGRFSGRQFSNSRSEMNVSTLELGDSALYLCASSLVGGQGTDTQYFGPGTRLTVL.

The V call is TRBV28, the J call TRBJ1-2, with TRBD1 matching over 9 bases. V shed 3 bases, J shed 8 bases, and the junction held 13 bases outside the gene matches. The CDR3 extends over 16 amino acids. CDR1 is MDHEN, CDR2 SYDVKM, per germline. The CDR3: CASSFPKGDRAVGYTF. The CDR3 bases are TGTGCCAGCAGTTTCCCAAAAGGGGACAGGGCAGTCGGCTACACCTTC.